This T cell receptor beta chain derives from a study of T-cell memory formation after mild COVID-19. Study in general: Largely, TCR clusters stayed within a single donor.

MiXCR, applied by TCRdb to the 5' RACE reads, yields one record per CDR3 protein. This sample has around 160,000 distinct CDR3 sequences; around a tenth occur once, and the top ten carry more than 3.5%. This CDR3 has 16 residues. Germline CDR1 reads ENHRY; CDR2 reads SYGVKD. V dropped 3 bases and J dropped 5 bases, with 14 bases sitting between them. With respect to this clonotype: Its specificity is not known.

General study points: CD4+ bias marked clones expanding day 15 to 37, unlike balanced contracting clones. CD4+ clones that contracted lay mainly in CM and EM; CD8+ ones lay in EMRA.

The TCR comes from a man aged 18 to 35 who had mild COVID-19 (a few samples of this study predate the infection). Cell type and time point are not known. Material for sequencing was PBMCs or a T cell subset sorted from them (not recorded which). The chain uses TRBV10-3 and TRBJ1-6; no firm D call. CDR3 sequence: CAISDTPALDNSPLHF. DNA of the CDR3: TGTGCCATCAGTGATACCCCAGCCCTCGATAATTCACCCCTCCACTTT.